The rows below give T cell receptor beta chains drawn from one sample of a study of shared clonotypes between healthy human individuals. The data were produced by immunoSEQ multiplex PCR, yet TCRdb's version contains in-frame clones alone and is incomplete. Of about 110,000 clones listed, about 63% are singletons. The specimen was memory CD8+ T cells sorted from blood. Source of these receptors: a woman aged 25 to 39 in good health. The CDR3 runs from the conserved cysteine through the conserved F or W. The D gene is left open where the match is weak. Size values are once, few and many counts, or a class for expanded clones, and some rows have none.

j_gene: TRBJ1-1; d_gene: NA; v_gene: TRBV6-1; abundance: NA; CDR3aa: CASSRTGSRNAFF; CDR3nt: TGTGCCAGCTCCCGAACCGGGTCCCGTAATGCTTTCTTT
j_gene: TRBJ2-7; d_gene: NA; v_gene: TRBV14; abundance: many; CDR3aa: CASSLYGREQYF; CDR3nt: TGTGCCAGCAGTCTTTACGGGCGGGAGCAGTACTTC
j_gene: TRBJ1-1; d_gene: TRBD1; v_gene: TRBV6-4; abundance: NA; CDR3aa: CASRGTGNPEAFF; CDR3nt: TGTGCCAGCAGGGGGACAGGTAACCCTGAAGCTTTCTTT
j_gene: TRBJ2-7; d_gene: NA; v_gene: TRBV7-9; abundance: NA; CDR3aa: CASSPHLGYHEQYF; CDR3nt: TGTGCCAGCAGCCCCCATCTAGGGTACCACGAGCAGTACTTC
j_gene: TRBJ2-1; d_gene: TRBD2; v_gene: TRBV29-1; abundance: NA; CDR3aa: CSVEERSASGLLSYNEQFF; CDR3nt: TGCAGCGTTGAAGAACGGTCGGCTAGCGGCCTGCTCTCCTACAATGAGCAGTTCTTC
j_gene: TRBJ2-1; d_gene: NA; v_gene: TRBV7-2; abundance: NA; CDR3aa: CASSQQEGGQFF; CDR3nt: TGTGCCAGCAGCCAGCAAGAGGGGGGGCAGTTCTTC
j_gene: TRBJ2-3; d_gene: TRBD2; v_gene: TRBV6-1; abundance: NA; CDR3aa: CASSEAAAGGSDTQYF; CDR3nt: TGTGCCAGCAGTGAAGCGGCCGCGGGAGGCTCAGATACGCAGTATTTT
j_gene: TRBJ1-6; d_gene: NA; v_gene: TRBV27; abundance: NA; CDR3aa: CASSLRPVVSPLHF; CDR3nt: TGTGCCAGCAGTTTAAGACCCGTAGTTTCACCCCTCCACTTT
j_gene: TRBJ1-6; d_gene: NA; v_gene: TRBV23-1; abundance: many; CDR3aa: CASSVRENWAPLHF; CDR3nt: TGCGCCAGCAGTGTACGAGAGAATTGGGCACCCCTCCACTTT
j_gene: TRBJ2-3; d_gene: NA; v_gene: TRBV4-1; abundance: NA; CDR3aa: CASSQVGGLGDTQYF; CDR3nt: TGCGCCAGCAGCCAAGTAGGGGGGCTGGGAGATACGCAGTATTTT
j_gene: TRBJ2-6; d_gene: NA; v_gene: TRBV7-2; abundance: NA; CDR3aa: CASSAHYSSSGANVLTF; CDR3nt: TGTGCCAGCTCTGCCCACTACTCTAGCTCTGGGGCCAACGTCCTGACTTTC
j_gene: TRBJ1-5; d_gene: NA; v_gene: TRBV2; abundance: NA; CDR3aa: CASSESSGFDQPQHF; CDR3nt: TGTGCCAGCAGTGAATCGTCAGGGTTCGATCAGCCCCAGCATTTT
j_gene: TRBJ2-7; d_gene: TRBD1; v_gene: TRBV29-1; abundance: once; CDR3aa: CSVRDRALYEQYF; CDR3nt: TGCAGCGTACGGGACAGGGCCCTTTACGAGCAGTACTTC
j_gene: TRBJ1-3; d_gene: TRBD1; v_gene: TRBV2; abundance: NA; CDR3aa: CASTGGYSPSGNTIYF; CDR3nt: TGTGCCAGCACAGGGGGCTATTCCCCCTCTGGAAACACCATATATTTT
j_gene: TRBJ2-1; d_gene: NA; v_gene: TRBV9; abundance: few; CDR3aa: CASSIRTGSRNEQFF; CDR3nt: TGTGCCAGCAGCATTCGGACTGGCTCGCGCAATGAGCAGTTCTTC
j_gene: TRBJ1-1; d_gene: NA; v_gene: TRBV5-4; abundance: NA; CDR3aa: CASSPGLGLNTEAFF; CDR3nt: TGTGCCAGCAGCCCTGGGTTAGGACTGAACACTGAAGCTTTCTTT
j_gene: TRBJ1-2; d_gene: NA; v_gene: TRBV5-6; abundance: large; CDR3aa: CASSRGSGVDGYTF; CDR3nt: TGTGCCAGCTCTCGGGGTTCGGGAGTGGATGGCTACACCTTC
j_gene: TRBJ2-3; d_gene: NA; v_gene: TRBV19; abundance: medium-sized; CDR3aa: CASSSPGELEIDADTQYF; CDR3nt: TGTGCCAGTAGTAGCCCTGGAGAACTAGAGATCGACGCAGATACGCAGTATTTT
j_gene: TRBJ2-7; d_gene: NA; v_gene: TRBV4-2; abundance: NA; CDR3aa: CASSLSSRYEQYF; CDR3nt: TGTGCCAGCAGCTTGTCCAGTCGCTACGAGCAGTACTTC
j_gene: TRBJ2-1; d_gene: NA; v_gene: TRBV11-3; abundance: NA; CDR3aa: CASSQARDFSNEQFF; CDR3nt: TGTGCCAGCAGCCAAGCCCGGGACTTCTCCAATGAGCAGTTCTTC
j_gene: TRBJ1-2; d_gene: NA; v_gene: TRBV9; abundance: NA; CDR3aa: CASSVMYRPTLNYGYTF; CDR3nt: TGTGCCAGCAGCGTAATGTACAGACCGACTCTTAACTATGGCTACACCTTC
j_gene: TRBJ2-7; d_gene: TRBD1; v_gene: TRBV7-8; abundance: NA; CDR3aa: CASTLAQGQGEPTYEQYF; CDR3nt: TGTGCCAGCACCTTGGCTCAAGGCCAGGGGGAGCCCACCTACGAGCAGTACTTC
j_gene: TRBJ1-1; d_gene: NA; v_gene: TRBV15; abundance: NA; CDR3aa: CATSRTPGQLNTEAFF; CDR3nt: TGTGCCACCAGCAGGACACCGGGACAACTGAACACTGAAGCTTTCTTT
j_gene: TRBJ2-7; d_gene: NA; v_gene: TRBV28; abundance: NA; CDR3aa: CASSLIGVPPYEQYF; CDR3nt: TGTGCCAGCAGTCTAATAGGGGTTCCCCCCTACGAGCAGTACTTC
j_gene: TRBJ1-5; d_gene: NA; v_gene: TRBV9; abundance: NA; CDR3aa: CASSIGQSNQPQHF; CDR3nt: TGTGCCAGCAGTATCGGACAGAGCAATCAGCCCCAGCATTTT
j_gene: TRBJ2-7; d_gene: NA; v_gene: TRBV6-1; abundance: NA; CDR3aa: CASSEIWLAWEQYF; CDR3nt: TGTGCCAGCAGTGAAATATGGCTAGCTTGGGAGCAGTACTTC
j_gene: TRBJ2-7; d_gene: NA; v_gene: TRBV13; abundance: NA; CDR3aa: CASSRGTGNDYEQYF; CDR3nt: TGTGCCAGCAGCAGGGGGACGGGAAATGACTACGAGCAGTACTTC
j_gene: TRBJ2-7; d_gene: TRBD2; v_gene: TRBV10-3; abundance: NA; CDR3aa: CAISEGTSYEQYF; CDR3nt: TGTGCCATCAGTGAAGGGACTAGCTACGAGCAGTACTTC
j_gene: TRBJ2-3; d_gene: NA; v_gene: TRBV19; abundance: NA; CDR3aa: CASSRWKTDTQYF; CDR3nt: TGTGCCAGTAGCAGATGGAAAACAGATACGCAGTATTTT
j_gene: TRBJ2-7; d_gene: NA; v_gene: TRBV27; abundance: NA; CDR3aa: CASSWASSYEQYF; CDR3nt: TGTGCCAGCAGTTGGGCTAGCTCCTACGAGCAGTACTTC
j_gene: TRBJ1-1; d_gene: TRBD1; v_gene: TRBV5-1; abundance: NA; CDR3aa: CASSSGQENTEAFF; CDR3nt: TGCGCCAGCAGCTCGGGACAGGAGAACACTGAAGCTTTCTTT
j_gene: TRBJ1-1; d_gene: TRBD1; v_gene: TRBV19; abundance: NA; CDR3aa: CASRNRGGTEAFF; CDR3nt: TGTGCCAGTCGAAACAGGGGGGGGACTGAAGCTTTCTTT
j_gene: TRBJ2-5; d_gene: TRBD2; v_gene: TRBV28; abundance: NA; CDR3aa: CASSLPQLAGVRETQYF; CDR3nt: TGTGCCAGCAGTTTACCCCAGCTAGCGGGAGTCAGGGAGACCCAGTACTTC
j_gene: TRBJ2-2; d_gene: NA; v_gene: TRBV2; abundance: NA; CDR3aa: CASKWTQNTGELFF; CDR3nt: TGTGCCAGCAAGTGGACACAGAACACCGGGGAGCTGTTTTTT
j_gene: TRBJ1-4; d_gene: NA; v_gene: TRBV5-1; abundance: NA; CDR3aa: CASSPTGVGQNEKLFF; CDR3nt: TGCGCCAGCAGCCCCACAGGTGTCGGCCAAAATGAAAAACTGTTTTTT
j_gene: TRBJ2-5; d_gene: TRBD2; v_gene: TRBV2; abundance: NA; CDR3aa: CATVPGLGGTVTQYF; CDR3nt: TGTGCCACGGTTCCGGGACTAGGGGGGACGGTGACCCAGTACTTC